These 12 T cell receptor beta chains share one sample of origin, sequenced in a study of blood T cell repertoires in COVID-19. Produced via immunoSEQ multiplex PCR; TCRdb's table is partial and in-frame only. The sample lists under 350,000 clones; 83% were seen once. Material: peripheral blood. The receptor set was obtained from a woman aged 50 to 60 who had recovered from COVID-19.

The chain uses TRBV6-2 or TRBV6-3 and TRBJ2-7, with 11 bases lining up with TRBD2. Germline CDR1 MNHEY, CDR2 SVGEGT. V dropped 6 bases and J dropped 2; count of bases not matched to a gene: 6. CDR3 size: 15 residues. The CDR3 nucleotides read TGTGCCAGCAGCCGTCCGACTAGCGGGACCTACGAGCAGTACTTC. Translated, it gives CASSRPTSGTYEQYF.

This clone appeared once. The chain uses TRBV28 and TRBJ2-7; possibly TRBD2 for D (5 bases). V was trimmed by 2 bases and J by 6 bases, leaving 20 bases between them. The CDR3 has 16 residues. CDR1 is MDHEN and CDR2 is SYDVKM in the germline V gene. The CDR3 nucleotides read TGTGCCAGCAGTTTAGTTCCGGACCTACCTCGGGGCGAGCAGTACTTC. Its protein is CASSLVPDLPRGEQYF. The variable domain in full, completed from reference TRBV28 and TRBJ2-7, reads DVKVTQSSRYLVKRTGEKVFLECVQDMDHENMFWYRQDPGLGLRLIYFSYDVKMKEKGDIPEGYSVSREKKERFSLILESASTNQTSMYLCASSLVPDLPRGEQYFGPGTRLTVT.

This chain uses TRBV7-2 with TRBJ1-2, with 7 bases lining up with TRBD1. V shed 5 bases and J 4 bases; nucleotides not matched to a gene: 10. CDR1 and CDR2 (germline): SGHTA, FQGNSA. The CDR3 spans 15 residues. The CDR3 protein is CASSPQGGAIYGYTF. The CDR3, as DNA: TGTGCCAGCAGCCCCCAGGGGGGCGCGATCTATGGCTACACCTTC. The full variable domain, rest sourced from reference TRBV7-2 and TRBJ1-2, is GAGVSQSPSNKVTEKGKDVELRCDPISGHTALYWYRQSLGQGLEFLIYFQGNSAPDKSGLPSDRFSAERTGGSVSTLTIQRTQQEDSAVYLCASSPQGGAIYGYTFGSGTRLTVV.

The V call is TRBV9, the J call TRBJ2-1, with 7 bases matching TRBD2. Germline lookup yields CDR1 SGDLS and CDR2 YYNGEE. Unmatched junction bases numbered 6, after V lost 0 bases and J lost 6 bases. The CDR3 sequence is 15 residues long. DNA of the CDR3: TGTGCCAGCAGCGTAGGAGGCGGGAGAGCCAATGAGCAGTTCTTC. Translated: CASSVGGGRANEQFF.

This rearrangement joins TRBV7-6 to TRBJ2-3; D possibly corresponds to TRBD2 (5 bases). The CDR3 spans 13 residues. The germline V gene has CDR1 SGHVS and CDR2 FNYEAQ. V was shortened by 4 bases and J by 0 bases, with 5 bases between the two germline ends. CDR3 region: CASSWTSTDTQYF. The CDR3 DNA reads TGTGCCAGCAGCTGGACTAGCACAGATACGCAGTATTTT.

This sequence joins TRBV5-1 and TRBJ2-3; D might be TRBD2 (5 bases). The CDR3 is made up of 15 amino acids. CDR1 and CDR2 (germline): SGHRS, YFSETQ. V lost 0 bases, J lost 7 bases, and 15 bases lay in between. CDR3 sequence (DNA): TGCGCCAGCAGCTTGGGCTCCGGGGAAGCAAATACGCAGTATTTT. Encoded protein: CASSLGSGEANTQYF.

The chain combines TRBV6-5 with TRBJ1-2; the D gene is possibly TRBD1 (5 bases). The CDR3 contains 13 residues. Germline CDR1 and CDR2: MNHEY and SVGAGI. Trimming left V 8 bases short and J 2 bases short, with 12 bases between. In nucleotides, the CDR3 is TGTGCCAGCCGACAGAGGCAAAACTATGGCTACACCTTC. Protein product: CASRQRQNYGYTF.

The genes are TRBV28 and TRBJ2-2, with no clear D. Germline CDR1 and CDR2: MDHEN and SYDVKM. The V end was cut by 10 bases, the J end by 4 bases, with 10 bases between. This CDR3 is 12 amino acids long. The CDR3 reads CATRSFTGELFF. Written as DNA, the CDR3 is TGTGCCACCAGATCCTTCACCGGGGAGCTGTTTTTT.

In its sample, this clone was seen once. V and J are TRBV5-5 and TRBJ1-1; D might be TRBD1 (5 bases). The CDR3 is made up of 15 amino acids. The V gene's germline CDR1 is SGHKS and CDR2 YYEKEE (reference sequence). V was shortened by 0 bases and J by 4 bases, with 13 bases between the two germline ends. In DNA form, the CDR3 reads TGTGCCAGCAGCTTGGGACCTGGGGGGGGCACTGAAGCTTTCTTT. Translating gives CASSLGPGGGTEAFF.

This clone was seen ten or more times. The chain joins TRBV2 to TRBJ1-1; 8 positions match TRBD1. The germline V gene has CDR1 SNHLY and CDR2 FYNNEI. The ends lost 5 bases at V and 6 bases at J; junction bases unmatched: 11. This CDR3 region has 15 residues. CDR3 DNA: TGTGCCAGCAGTCCCTGGGCAGGGGGCGAACCTGAAGCTTTCTTT. Its translation is CASSPWAGGEPEAFF. Full variable domain (missing parts from reference TRBV2 and TRBJ1-1): EPEVTQTPSHQVTQMGQEVILRCVPISNHLYFYWYRQILGQKVEFLVSFYNNEISEKSEIFDDQFSVERPDGSNFTLKIRSTKLEDSAMYFCASSPWAGGEPEAFFGQGTRLTVV.

The chain is built from TRBV18 and TRBJ1-1, with TRBD1 matching over 8 bases. CDR1 is KGHSH, CDR2 LQKENI, per germline. V was clipped by 0 bases and J by 1 base; unmatched bases: 1. This CDR3 region has 15 residues. The CDR3 DNA follows: TGTGCCAGCTCACCACCGGGGACAGGGAACACTGAAGCTTTCTTT. Protein sequence: CASSPPGTGNTEAFF.

This chain connects TRBV28 to TRBJ1-4; 7 bases agree with TRBD1. CDR3 length equals 16 residues. Unmatched junction bases numbered 5, after V lost 2 bases and J lost 2 bases. In germline, CDR1 is MDHEN, CDR2 SYDVKM. The CDR3 loop reads CASSLRQGITNEKLFF. The CDR3 bases are TGTGCCAGCAGTTTAAGACAGGGTATTACTAATGAAAAACTGTTTTTT.